This TCR beta chain was sequenced for a study of regulatory T cells in long-lasting Graves disease. The overall study: The antithyroid drugs taken by newly diagnosed Graves' patients had been used for under 3 months.

This clonotype was seen more than once but under ten times. The target antigen is unknown. The CDR3 has 15 residues. Germline V gene data show CDR1 as MNHEY and CDR2 as SMNVEV (reference sequence). Trimming cost V 6 bases and J 4 bases, with 16 bases left between them. Time point: newly diagnosed GD, antithyroid drugs for less than 3 months. Following extraction of RNA from PBMCs, that RNA was used to make the TCR library. iRepertoire HTBI primers and Arm-PCR of CDR3 regions built TCR beta libraries. TCRdb reprocessed the multiplex PCR reads with MiXCR, giving one entry per CDR3 protein. The repertoire includes around 450,000 distinct CDR3 sequences, approximately 15% of them detected once, and over 7% sits in the top ten. Study-wide points: The study found persistent patients shared more public clonotypes (2,741) than new patients (just over 950).

The same sample was also studied in work on T cells in Graves' hyperthyroidism and ophthalmopathy. Turning to that study: Ophthalmopathy cases were set apart from stable hyperthyroidism by a 13 V-J model. Model predictions of ophthalmopathy came a median 6.5 months before onset.

The genes are TRBV27 and TRBJ1-5, with a tentative D call TRBD1 (5 bases). The receptor was derived from a woman aged 40-49 years with Graves disease. The specimen was peripheral blood mononuclear cells (PBMCs), collected at new diagnosis, from a patient treated with antithyroid drugs. Here the CDR3 reads CASSLGSGTNQPQHF. CDR3 bases: TGTGCCAGCAGCCTAGGGTCCGGGACTAATCAGCCCCAGCATTTT.